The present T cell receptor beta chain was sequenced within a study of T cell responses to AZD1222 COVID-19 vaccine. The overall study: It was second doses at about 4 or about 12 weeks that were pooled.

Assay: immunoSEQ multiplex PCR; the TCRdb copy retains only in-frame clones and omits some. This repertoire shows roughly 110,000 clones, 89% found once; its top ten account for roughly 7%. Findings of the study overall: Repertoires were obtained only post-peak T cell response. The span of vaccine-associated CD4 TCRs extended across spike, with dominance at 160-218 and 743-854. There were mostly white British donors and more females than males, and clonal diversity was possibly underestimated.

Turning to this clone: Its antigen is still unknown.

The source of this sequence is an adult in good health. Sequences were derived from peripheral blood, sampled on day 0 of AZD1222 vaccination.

The CDR3 loop is CASSDGGKRQPQHF. DNA of the CDR3: TGTGCCAGCAGTGATGGCGGGAAGAGGCAGCCCCAGCATTTT. This chain uses TRBV2 with TRBJ1-5, with D unclear. V shed 3 bases and J shed 7 bases, with 13 bases lying between them. The CDR3 spans 14 residues. The germline gives CDR1 SNHLY, CDR2 FYNNEI.